This TCR beta chain was sequenced in a study of T cell responses to AZD1222 COVID-19 vaccine. General study points: A reported finding is that nearly half of spike-specific TCRs target unmutated variant regions. It was only after the peak T cell response that any repertoires were sampled.

The germline V gene encodes CDR1 MNHNS and CDR2 SASEGT. This CDR3 has 14 residues. Trimming pared 7 bases from V and 8 bases from J, leaving 15 bases between. Notes on this clone: Its antigen is not identified.

The table came from immunoSEQ multiplex PCR; TCRdb's copy has only in-frame clones and leaves some out. The data hold roughly 120,000 clones, with around 90% observed a single time. This chain connects TRBV6-1 to TRBJ1-6; maybe TRBD1 (6 bases). The sequence derives from an adult in good health. Specimen: peripheral blood, collected on day 0 of AZD1222 vaccination. For the CDR3, the DNA is TGTGCCAGCACCCCGGGGGCCCGGCATTCACCCCTCCACTTT. This sequence encodes CASTPGARHSPLHF.